The entry below describes one TCR beta chain. As yet, its antigen is unknown. Germline CDR1 reads SGHAT; CDR2 reads FQNNGV. CDR3 length equals 17 residues. The data stem from a study of T cells expressing NK-cell markers. Study context: There were seven HCMV-seropositive donors and one seronegative donor among the eight sequenced. Overall study findings and caveats: Also leading the CD3+CD56-NKG2C+ fraction in a few donors were these clonotypes. Dominant NKG2C+ clonotypes were found to form about 1.0-7.5% of CD8+ T cells in about six donors.

It was by 5'RACE template switching with UMIs that TCR beta cDNA was made. TCRdb re-called the 5' RACE reads and catalogs CDR3 proteins one per entry, DNA excluded. This listing includes approximately 22,000 distinct CDR3 sequences. The chain links TRBV11-2 to TRBJ2-5. Sequencing was carried out using blood T cells: a sorted CD56 or NKG2C T cell subset, CD4+ or CD8+ T cells, or bulk PBMC T cells (not recorded which). The TCR comes from a man aged 18 to 69 in good health. The chain's CDR3 is CASSLLGLRRFQETQYF.